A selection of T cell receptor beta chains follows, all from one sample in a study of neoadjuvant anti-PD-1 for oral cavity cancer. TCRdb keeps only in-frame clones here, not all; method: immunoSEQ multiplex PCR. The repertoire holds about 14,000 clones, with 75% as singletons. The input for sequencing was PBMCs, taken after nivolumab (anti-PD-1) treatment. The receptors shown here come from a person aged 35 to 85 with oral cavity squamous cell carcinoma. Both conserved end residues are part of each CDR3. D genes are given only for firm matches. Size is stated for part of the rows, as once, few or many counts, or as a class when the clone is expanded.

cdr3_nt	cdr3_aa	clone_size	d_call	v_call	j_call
TGTGCCACCAGCGGACTAGCGGGAGGGCTAAGCTCCTACGAGCAGTACTTC	CATSGLAGGLSSYEQYF	.	TRBD2	TRBV15	TRBJ2-7
TGTGCCAGCAGTGAGCCCTACGAGCAGTACTTC	CASSEPYEQYF	.	.	TRBV6-1	TRBJ2-7
TGTGCCAGCAGCCCCGGGACTACCTTAGGATACAATGAGCAGTTCTTC	CASSPGTTLGYNEQFF	.	TRBD2	TRBV7-9	TRBJ2-1
TGTGCCAGCAGTAGCGGTTACTACGAGCAGTACTTC	CASSSGYYEQYF	.	.	TRBV2	TRBJ2-7
TGTGCCTGGACGACAGGGGGAGCTTATGGCTACACCTTC	CAWTTGGAYGYTF	.	TRBD1	TRBV30	TRBJ1-2
TGCGCCAGCAGCCAATGGACAGGGATCAATCAGCCCCAGCATTTT	CASSQWTGINQPQHF	few	TRBD1	TRBV4-1	TRBJ1-5
TGTGCCAGCAGTGAGGGAACCGGGAATCAGCCCCAGCATTTT	CASSEGTGNQPQHF	.	.	TRBV6-4	TRBJ1-5
TGTGCCAGCAGCTTATCTTGGGAGGGGGACACGAACACTGAAGCTTTCTTT	CASSLSWEGDTNTEAFF	.	.	TRBV5-6	TRBJ1-1
TGTGCCAGCAGCTTGGGCATGACTGGTGAAAAACTGTTTTTT	CASSLGMTGEKLFF	.	.	TRBV5-5	TRBJ1-4
TGTGCCAGCAGTTTAATTCGGGAAAAACTGTTTTTT	CASSLIREKLFF	.	.	TRBV28	TRBJ1-4
TGTGCCAGCAGCTTAGCTTGGGGGGTATATAGCAATCAGCCCCAGCATTTT	CASSLAWGVYSNQPQHF	.	.	TRBV7-8	TRBJ1-5
TGTGCCAGCAGCCACCTTGGACAGGGCACTCTCGGCTACACCTTC	CASSHLGQGTLGYTF	.	TRBD1	TRBV4-2	TRBJ1-2
TGTGCCAGCAGCGTAGTGGCAGGCTCCCACACAGATACGCAGTATTTT	CASSVVAGSHTDTQYF	.	.	TRBV9	TRBJ2-3